The rows below give T cell receptor beta chains drawn from one sample of a study of sequential checkpoint blockade in melanoma. Sequencing used immunoSEQ multiplex PCR; TCRdb keeps in-frame clones, though not all of them. The top ten hold under 30% of the sample, which has approximately 23,000 clones, 65% to 90% seen once. The material was CD8+ T cells sorted from blood (inferred from file names), obtained from a patient given nivolumab and ipilimumab in sequence. Every receptor here comes from a human donor with melanoma. The CDR3 runs from the conserved cysteine through the conserved F or W. The D gene is left open where the match is weak. Only part of the rows carry a size: once, few, many, or a class if the clone is expanded.

d_gene,abundance,j_gene,v_gene,CDR3nt,CDR3aa
-,-,TRBJ2-7,TRBV4-1,TGCGCCAGCAGCCAAGGAACGGGGTCACTAGACGAGCAGTACTTC,CASSQGTGSLDEQYF
TRBD2,few,TRBJ2-5,TRBV7-2,TGTGCCAGCAGCTTAATAGGCGGGGGAGAGACCCAGTACTTC,CASSLIGGGETQYF
TRBD1,-,TRBJ2-7,TRBV4-1,TGCGCCAGCAGCCAAGGGACAGGGCCATCCTACGAGCAGTACTTC,CASSQGTGPSYEQYF
TRBD1,-,TRBJ2-5,TRBV28,TGTGCCAGCAGTTCCCCGGAACAGGGGCTCGAGACCCAGTACTTC,CASSSPEQGLETQYF
TRBD1,-,TRBJ1-2,TRBV9,TGTGCCAGCAGCGCCGGTCTTGGGACAGAAATTTATGGCTACACCTTC,CASSAGLGTEIYGYTF
TRBD1,-,TRBJ1-2,TRBV6-4,TGTGCCAGCAGTGAACAGGGGGCGTATGGCTACACCTTC,CASSEQGAYGYTF
TRBD2,-,TRBJ2-7,TRBV15,TGTGCCACCAGCACCAGACTAGCGGGGGTAAACGAGCAGTACTTC,CATSTRLAGVNEQYF
TRBD1,-,TRBJ2-7,TRBV7-9,TGTGCCAGCAGCTTAGCGGTCGGGACAGACGCCTACGAGCAGTACTTC,CASSLAVGTDAYEQYF
TRBD1,-,TRBJ2-6,TRBV9,TGTGCCAGCAGCGCCGGACAGGACCTTCGTCCCTCTAGGGCCAACGTCCTGACTTTC,CASSAGQDLRPSRANVLTF
-,-,TRBJ2-5,TRBV6-6,TGTGCCAGCAGTTACTGGGCAGCTCAAGAGACCCAGTACTTC,CASSYWAAQETQYF
-,once,TRBJ2-7,TRBV10-1,TGCGCCAGCAGTGATGGCCTTTCCTGGAGCTCCTACGAGCAGTACTTC,CASSDGLSWSSYEQYF
TRBD2,-,TRBJ2-1,TRBV5-1,TGCGCCAGCAGCTTCTTGTTGGGGGGGCTAGCGGGAGGCAATGAGCAGTTCTTC,CASSFLLGGLAGGNEQFF
-,-,TRBJ1-4,TRBV19,TGTGCCAGTAGTAACGGGGGATATGAAAAACTGTTTTTT,CASSNGGYEKLFF
-,-,TRBJ1-2,TRBV2,TGTGCCAGCAGTGTGTGGACAGCGGAGTATGGCTACACCTTC,CASSVWTAEYGYTF
TRBD2,-,TRBJ2-1,TRBV27,TGTGCCAGCAGTTTAATGGCGGGAGCCCCGAGCTCCTACAATGAGCAGTTCTTC,CASSLMAGAPSSYNEQFF
TRBD2,once,TRBJ2-7,TRBV2,TGTGCCAGCAGTGAAGCGCCGGGCGGGGGGCCCTACGAGCAGTACTTC,CASSEAPGGGPYEQYF
-,few,TRBJ2-7,TRBV27,TGTGCCAGCAGTTCCCGCCGGGGCGGGGACGAGCAGTACTTC,CASSSRRGGDEQYF
-,-,TRBJ1-2,TRBV7-8,TGTGCCAGCAGCAACCGGGACACCTATGGCTACACCTTC,CASSNRDTYGYTF
-,-,TRBJ2-7,TRBV7-9,TGTGCCAGCAGCACTTCCTCCTACGAGCAGTACTTC,CASSTSSYEQYF
-,-,TRBJ2-7,TRBV7-6,TGTGCCAGCAGCCGGGGGGCAGGGCCCCCCTACGAGCAGTACTTC,CASSRGAGPPYEQYF
TRBD2,few,TRBJ2-7,TRBV5-1,TGCGCCAGCAGCTGGACTAGCGGCTCTACCTACGAGCAGTACTTC,CASSWTSGSTYEQYF
-,-,TRBJ2-7,TRBV5-8,TGTGCCAGCAGCTTGCAGGGCTCCTACGAGCAGTACTTC,CASSLQGSYEQYF
TRBD2,-,TRBJ2-7,TRBV28,TGTGCGACCCATTTGACCGGGACTAGCGTTTACGAGCAGTACTTC,CATHLTGTSVYEQYF
TRBD1,-,TRBJ2-7,TRBV6-6,TGTGCCAGCAGTTACTCAGAGGGGGCGGGCGAGCAGTACTTC,CASSYSEGAGEQYF
-,-,TRBJ2-3,TRBV6-6,TGTGCCAGCAGTTCCCGAAAACTTCGTAGCACAGATACGCAGTATTTT,CASSSRKLRSTDTQYF
TRBD2,-,TRBJ2-5,TRBV5-1,TGCGCCAGCAGCTTGGCGTCTAGCGGGAGAAACCAGGCCCAGTACTTC,CASSLASSGRNQAQYF
TRBD2,-,TRBJ2-7,TRBV5-1,TGCGCCAGCAGCCTAGCGGAGGGTCCCTACGAGCAGTACTTC,CASSLAEGPYEQYF
-,few,TRBJ1-5,TRBV19,TGTGCCAGTAGTATAACGACGGTGGAGCAGCCCCAGCATTTT,CASSITTVEQPQHF
TRBD1,few,TRBJ1-5,TRBV2,TGTGCCAGCAGTAATTTTTTAGGGGACAGCCGTATGAATAGCAATCAGCCCCAGCATTTT,CASSNFLGDSRMNSNQPQHF
-,once,TRBJ1-4,TRBV6-5,TGTGCCAGCAGTTACGGGAGGGGTAATGAAAAACTGTTTTTT,CASSYGRGNEKLFF
TRBD1,once,TRBJ1-2,TRBV4-1,TGCGCCAGCAGTCTCGACAGGGGCTATGGCTACACCTTC,CASSLDRGYGYTF
TRBD2,-,TRBJ2-7,TRBV29-1,TGCAGCGTTATTTCTAGCGGGAGGGCCTGGTACGAGCAGTACTTC,CSVISSGRAWYEQYF
-,-,TRBJ2-7,TRBV5-6,TGTGCCAGCAGCTTTAATGGGGCGGGGAGCTCCTACGAGCAGTACTTC,CASSFNGAGSSYEQYF
TRBD2,-,TRBJ2-1,TRBV7-7,TGTGCTAGCAGCTTAGATCCAGCGGGAGGAGACAATGAGCAGTTCTTC,CASSLDPAGGDNEQFF
-,-,TRBJ2-1,TRBV6-4,TGTGCCAGCAGTGACTCGATTTCGGATGAGCAGTTCTTC,CASSDSISDEQFF
-,-,TRBJ2-4,TRBV10-3,TGTGCCATCAGTGAAGGGACAATCAAAAACATTCAGTACTTC,CAISEGTIKNIQYF
TRBD1,-,TRBJ2-4,TRBV11-2,TGTGCCAGCAGCCCCCAACAGGGGGGTATGAACATTCAGTACTTC,CASSPQQGGMNIQYF
-,-,TRBJ2-3,TRBV5-1,TGCGCCAGCCGCGACAGAAGCACAGATACGCAGTATTTT,CASRDRSTDTQYF
TRBD1,-,TRBJ1-2,TRBV27,TGTGCCAGCACCTCACGAGCAGGGGGGAGAAACTATGGCTACACCTTC,CASTSRAGGRNYGYTF
-,-,TRBJ1-2,TRBV18,TGTGCCAGCTCATCCCCCCCCAACAGAGCCAGCCCCCACTATGGCTACACCTTC,CASSSPPNRASPHYGYTF
TRBD1,-,TRBJ1-4,TRBV6-1,TGTGCCAGCAGTGACTACCCGACAGGGGATACTGAAAAACTGTTTTTT,CASSDYPTGDTEKLFF
TRBD2,-,TRBJ2-3,TRBV5-4,TGTGCCAGCAGCTTTTCTAGCGGGGGCACAGATACGCAGTATTTT,CASSFSSGGTDTQYF
-,-,TRBJ2-3,TRBV5-1,TGCGCCAGCAGCTTGCCAGGGGAAGCAGATACGCAGTATTTT,CASSLPGEADTQYF
TRBD1,-,TRBJ2-1,TRBV5-6,TGTGCCAGCATCCCACTGGGGACAGGGGATTACAATGAGCAGTTCTTC,CASIPLGTGDYNEQFF
TRBD2,-,TRBJ2-7,TRBV4-3,TGCGCCAGCAGCCCGGAAGCGGGAGGGTCCTACGAGCAGTACTTC,CASSPEAGGSYEQYF
TRBD2,-,TRBJ2-7,TRBV29-1,TGCAGCGCCCTTAGCGGGGGCCCCTACGAGCAGTACTTC,CSALSGGPYEQYF
-,once,TRBJ2-7,TRBV7-9,TGTGCCAGCAGCGGACACGGATCCAGCTCCTACGAGCAGTACTTC,CASSGHGSSSYEQYF
-,once,TRBJ2-1,TRBV28,TGTGCCAGCAGTCTTCAGACTTACAATGAGCAGTTCTTC,CASSLQTYNEQFF
-,few,TRBJ1-5,TRBV2,TGTGCCAGCAGTGAGGGGCTCGGAGGCAATCAGCCCCAGCATTTT,CASSEGLGGNQPQHF
-,-,TRBJ1-2,TRBV5-1,TGCGCCAGCAGCTTGGACCTCCACCAACAGGGACCCGGCTATGGCTACACCTTC,CASSLDLHQQGPGYGYTF
-,-,TRBJ2-7,TRBV19,TGTGCCAGTAGTTCGAAAGACAGAGCCTACGAGCAGTACTTC,CASSSKDRAYEQYF
TRBD2,-,TRBJ2-7,TRBV5-1,TGCGCCAGCAGGGCGGGGGGGAAGCCCTACGTGGCCTACGAGCAGTACTTC,CASRAGGKPYVAYEQYF
-,-,TRBJ2-1,TRBV4-1,TGCGCCAGCAGCCAAGATCCGAGTTACAATGAGCAGTTCTTC,CASSQDPSYNEQFF
TRBD2,-,TRBJ2-5,TRBV2,TGTGCCAGCATTCGGACTAGCGGGAGTGGGCAGACCCAGTACTTC,CASIRTSGSGQTQYF
-,-,TRBJ2-1,TRBV7-7,TGTGCTAGCAGCTTAGTTCCCGGGAATTTCCGCAATGAGCAGTTCTTC,CASSLVPGNFRNEQFF
TRBD1,-,TRBJ2-5,TRBV2,TGTGCCAGCAGGGTGAGACAGGGTGGGTACCAAGGGACCCAGTACTTC,CASRVRQGGYQGTQYF
TRBD1,-,TRBJ2-7,TRBV5-6,TGTGCCAGCAGCGGTCCTGGGACAGCCTACGAGCAGTACTTC,CASSGPGTAYEQYF